Listed below are T cell receptor beta chains from one sample, sequenced in a study of shared clonotypes between healthy human individuals. Some clones are missing from TCRdb's copy, which holds only in-frame ones; the method was immunoSEQ multiplex PCR. The sample has 780,000 or so clones, roughly 72% seen once. The sequenced sample consisted of memory CD4+ T cells sorted from blood. Receptors originate from a young woman in good health. Each CDR3 is given with its conserved first and last residue. The D gene is left open where the match is weak. Size is stated for part of the rows, as once, few or many counts, or as a class when the clone is expanded.

V gene	D gene	J gene	clone size	CDR3 protein	CDR3 DNA
TRBV2	NA	TRBJ1-1	NA	CASSVEGLNTEAFF	TGTGCCAGCAGTGTAGAAGGCCTGAACACTGAAGCTTTCTTT
TRBV15	TRBD2	TRBJ2-5	NA	CATSLPLAGVETQYF	TGTGCCACCAGCCTTCCACTAGCGGGAGTTGAGACCCAGTACTTC
TRBV29-1	NA	TRBJ2-5	NA	CSVDQGRGRETQYF	TGCAGCGTTGATCAGGGCCGAGGGCGGGAGACCCAGTACTTC
TRBV19	NA	TRBJ1-2	few	CASSINQGDGYTF	TGTGCCAGTAGTATAAATCAGGGCGATGGCTACACCTTC
TRBV7-9	TRBD1	TRBJ1-6	NA	CASSSRQGNSPLHF	TGTGCCAGCAGCTCCCGACAGGGGAATTCACCCCTCCACTTT
TRBV11-3	NA	TRBJ2-2	NA	CASSDDWAGELFF	TGTGCCAGCAGCGACGACTGGGCCGGGGAGCTGTTTTTT
TRBV6-5	NA	TRBJ2-5	NA	CASSSRKETQYF	TGTGCCAGCAGTTCCCGGAAAGAGACCCAGTACTTC
TRBV18	NA	TRBJ1-5	NA	CASSQLPVVGNQPQHF	TGTGCCAGCTCACAATTGCCCGTGGTCGGCAATCAGCCCCAGCATTTT
TRBV5-4	TRBD1	TRBJ2-5	few	CASSWTDRGETQYF	TGTGCCAGCAGCTGGACCGACAGGGGAGAGACCCAGTACTTC
TRBV2	TRBD2	TRBJ2-3	few	CASRRGASSGGTDTQYF	TGTGCCAGCAGGAGGGGCGCTTCTAGCGGGGGCACAGATACGCAGTATTTT
TRBV29-1	NA	TRBJ1-2	NA	CSVESIANYGYTF	TGCAGCGTTGAATCTATCGCCAACTATGGCTACACCTTC
TRBV28	NA	TRBJ1-1	NA	CASSPSWGGTEAFF	TGTGCCAGCAGTCCCTCTTGGGGTGGCACTGAAGCTTTCTTT
TRBV6-1	NA	TRBJ1-1	once	CASSVRGLNTEAFF	TGTGCCAGCAGTGTGCGGGGCCTGAACACTGAAGCTTTCTTT
TRBV30	NA	TRBJ1-6	NA	CAWAQGYSPLHF	TGTGCCTGGGCGCAAGGGTACTCACCCCTCCACTTT
TRBV28	TRBD1	TRBJ2-5	NA	CATSPGQGTIYQETQYF	TGTGCCACTTCACCCGGACAGGGGACAATATACCAAGAGACCCAGTACTTC
TRBV12-5	NA	TRBJ2-1	NA	CASGLGQPYNEQFF	TGTGCTAGTGGTTTGGGACAGCCCTACAATGAGCAGTTCTTC
TRBV27	TRBD1	TRBJ1-2	few	CASSFRDRGYGYTF	TGTGCCAGCAGTTTCCGGGACAGGGGGTATGGCTACACCTTC
TRBV7-9	NA	TRBJ2-2	NA	CASSLSGTGELFF	TGTGCCAGCAGCTTATCCGGAACCGGGGAGCTGTTTTTT
TRBV10-3	NA	TRBJ1-3	once	CAISERGNGNTIYF	TGTGCCATCAGTGAACGAGGGAATGGAAACACCATATATTTT
TRBV28	NA	TRBJ1-2	NA	CASSPPAVSGYTF	TGTGCCAGCAGTCCTCCGGCGGTTAGCGGCTACACCTTC
TRBV29-1	NA	TRBJ2-1	NA	CSVLGERYNEQFF	TGCAGCGTTCTGGGAGAGCGGTACAATGAGCAGTTCTTC
TRBV21-1	NA	TRBJ2-5	few	CASSKGQQETQYF	TGTGCCAGCAGCAAAGGACAGCAAGAGACCCAGTACTTC
TRBV28	TRBD1	TRBJ2-5	NA	CASSLGGQGGETQYF	TGTGCCAGCAGTTTAGGGGGACAGGGTGGAGAGACCCAGTACTTC
TRBV9	TRBD2	TRBJ2-3	NA	CASSVGTSVRADTQYF	TGTGCCAGCAGCGTGGGGACTAGCGTGAGGGCAGATACGCAGTATTTT